The 27 T cell receptor beta chains below all came from one sample that was sequenced in a study of shared clonotypes between healthy human individuals. TCRdb's copy holds only in-frame clones and misses some; the assay was immunoSEQ multiplex PCR. The profile shows millions of clones, just over 90% of them singletons. Sequencing used naive CD4+ T cells sorted from blood. Subset specified: CD45RA+ positively selected. Receptors originate from a man aged 18 to 35 in good health.

The chain carries TRBV10-3 and TRBJ1-1; 7 bases line up with TRBD1. With V trimmed by 9 bases and J by 4 bases, 5 bases remained unmatched. Germline V gene lookup returns CDR1 ENHRY and CDR2 SYGVKD. The CDR3 spans 12 residues. The CDR3, as DNA: TGTGCCATAAAACAGGGGCCCACTGAAGCTTTCTTT. Amino acids: CAIKQGPTEAFF.

This clone turned up a few times. J is TRBJ1-6 and V is TRBV7-2, with 10 positions matching TRBD1. CDR3 length equals 15 residues. The germline gives CDR1 SGHTA, CDR2 FQGNSA. Trimming at V came to 5 bases and at J to 6 bases, leaving 4 bases not matched to a gene. The CDR3 is CASSRQGALNSPLHF. The CDR3 nucleotides read TGTGCCAGCAGCCGACAGGGGGCGCTTAATTCACCCCTCCACTTT.

V gene TRBV10-1 combines with J gene TRBJ2-1; perhaps TRBD2 as D (6 bases). The CDR3 has 11 amino acids. The V end was cut by 10 bases, the J end by 7 bases, with 11 bases between. Per germline, CDR1 WNHNN and CDR2 SYGVQD (reference sequence). In DNA form, the CDR3 reads TGCGCCACCCGACGGGGGAATGAGCAGTTCTTC. Its translation is CATRRGNEQFF.

The chain couples TRBV19 to TRBJ1-1, with a tentative D call TRBD1 (6 bases). CDR1 is LNHDA, CDR2 SQIVND, per germline (reference sequence). This CDR3 is built from 14 residues. V lost 8 bases to trimming and J lost 3 bases, with 16 bases between them. The CDR3 spells CASVGGLGYTEAFF. In DNA form, the CDR3 reads TGTGCCAGTGTAGGGGGGCTGGGATACACTGAAGCTTTCTTT.

This chain connects TRBV11-2 to TRBJ2-5; possibly TRBD1 for D (6 bases). CDR1 is SGHAT, CDR2 FQNNGV, per germline. This CDR3 has 14 amino acids. Trimming shortened V by 10 bases and J by 2 bases, and 17 bases separated the two germline ends. This CDR3 is CATSRGGPQETQYF. The CDR3 nucleotides read TGTGCCACCTCCCGAGGGGGACCTCAAGAGACCCAGTACTTC.

The chain has TRBV29-1 and TRBJ2-1, with a weak D call TRBD2 (5 bases). V was pared by 7 bases and J by 6 bases, with 13 bases between. The CDR3 is made up of 12 amino acids. In germline, CDR1 is SQVTM, CDR2 ANQGSEA. The CDR3 DNA reads as TGCAGCGCCGGATCGGGATTCAATGAGCAGTTCTTC. Amino acids: CSAGSGFNEQFF.

Comment on this clone: The same CDR3 also results from other DNA sequences found in this sample. The J gene is TRBJ2-1, the V gene TRBV5-1; the D call may be TRBD1 or TRBD2 (5 bases each). The CDR3 has 14 amino acids. The germline CDR1 and CDR2 sequences are SGHRS and YFSETQ. With 0 bases removed from V and 5 bases from J, the gap between germline ends came to 9 bases. The CDR3 nucleotides are TGCGCCAGCAGCTTGGGAGGGACGAACAATGAGCAGTTCTTC. As protein: CASSLGGTNNEQFF.

The genes are TRBV19 and TRBJ1-5; no reliable D call. The V end was cut by 8 bases, the J end by 6 bases, with 20 bases between. The germline V gene encodes CDR1 LNHDA and CDR2 SQIVND (reference sequence). The CDR3 has 15 amino acids. Here the CDR3 DNA reads TGTGCCAGTTCAACGGTCCCCTTTATGTCTCAGCCCCAGCATTTT. Its protein product is CASSTVPFMSQPQHF.

This chain uses TRBV6-6 with TRBJ2-1; no clear D. V was pared by 7 bases and J by 3 bases, with 10 bases between. CDR1 MNHNY and CDR2 SVGAGI come from the germline V gene (reference sequence). The CDR3 consists of 13 residues. The CDR3 reads CASIGQIYNEQFF. The CDR3 DNA reads TGTGCCAGCATCGGGCAAATCTACAATGAGCAGTTCTTC.

V is TRBV6-1 and J is TRBJ2-4; the match to TRBD1 covers 7 bases. Germline V gene sequence: CDR1 MNHNS, CDR2 SASEGT. The CDR3 totals 15 residues. V lost 4 bases, J lost 3 bases, and 6 bases stayed unmatched. The chain's CDR3 is CASSVVGDSKNIQYF. The CDR3 DNA reads TGTGCCAGCAGTGTGGTCGGGGACAGCAAAAACATTCAGTACTTC.

The rearrangement uses TRBV2 and TRBJ2-2; TRBD1 matches at 7 bases. The V gene's germline CDR1 is SNHLY and CDR2 FYNNEI. This CDR3 contains 14 residues. With V trimmed by 10 bases and J by 6 bases, 11 bases remained unmatched. DNA of the CDR3: TGTGCCATCGGTCGGACAGGCAGCGCCGGGGAGCTGTTTTTT. Its protein product is CAIGRTGSAGELFF.

This clone was detected only a few times. This specimen includes other DNA sequences encoding the same CDR3. This sequence joins TRBV5-1 and TRBJ1-5, with D unresolved. The V gene's germline CDR1 is SGHRS and CDR2 YFSETQ. Trimming took 2 bases from V and 4 from J, leaving 7 bases between them. There are 13 residues in the CDR3. The CDR3 nucleotides read TGCGCCAGCAGCTTAGACGGGAATCAGCCCCAGCATTTT. Residues: CASSLDGNQPQHF. The variable domain in full, completed from reference TRBV5-1 and TRBJ1-5, reads KAGVTQTPRYLIKTRGQQVTLSCSPISGHRSVSWYQQTPGQGLQFLFEYFSETQRNKGNFPGRFSGRQFSNSRSEMNVSTLELGDSALYLCASSLDGNQPQHFGDGTRLSIL.

This chain joins TRBV29-1 and TRBJ1-1; 12 positions match TRBD1. This CDR3 is 15 amino acids long. Germline V gene sequence: CDR1 SQVTM, CDR2 ANQGSEA. V dropped 7 bases and J dropped 7; count of bases not matched to a gene: 13. The CDR3 spells CSALRDRGQNNEAFF. In nucleotides, the CDR3 is TGCAGCGCCCTCAGGGACAGGGGGCAAAATAATGAAGCTTTCTTT.

V is TRBV5-1 and J is TRBJ2-5, with TRBD2 matching over 7 bases. This CDR3 has 16 amino acids. Germline-derived CDR1 and CDR2 are SGHRS and YFSETQ. After removal of 2 bases from V and 4 bases from J, the junction contained 11 bases not matched to a gene. The CDR3 region has the DNA TGCGCCAGCAGCTTAACGACTAGCAGTACGGGAGAGACCCAGTACTTC. Protein: CASSLTTSSTGETQYF.

The V gene is TRBV10-3, the J gene TRBJ2-7, with D perhaps being TRBD1 or TRBD2 (6 bases each). The germline V gene encodes CDR1 ENHRY and CDR2 SYGVKD. Trimming shortened V by 11 bases and J by 6 bases, and 20 bases separated the two germline ends. CDR3 length: 13 amino acids. As DNA, the CDR3 is TGTGCCTCCGCGGAGGAGGGGGTCAGCGAGCAGTACTTC. This encodes CASAEEGVSEQYF.

As concerns this clone: Other DNA sequences of this sample code for an identical CDR3. This sequence joins TRBV19 and TRBJ2-5; TRBD1 is a possible D gene (6 bases). The germline gives CDR1 LNHDA, CDR2 SQIVND (reference sequence). The V end was cut by 3 bases, the J end by 3 bases, with 11 bases between. CDR3 size: 14 residues. This CDR3 reads CASSIVAGEETQYF. Written as DNA, the CDR3 is TGTGCCAGTAGTATCGTCGCAGGGGAAGAGACCCAGTACTTC.

This clone was observed a handful of times. The chain recombines TRBV29-1 with TRBJ1-1; D call uncertain. V lost 7 bases and J lost 3, with 12 bases in between. Germline CDR1 SQVTM, CDR2 ANQGSEA. The CDR3 extends over 12 amino acids. CDR3 in amino acids: CSARRADTEAFF. CDR3 sequence (DNA): TGCAGCGCCCGACGGGCCGACACTGAAGCTTTCTTT. Complete variable domain (other parts from reference TRBV29-1 and TRBJ1-1): SAVISQKPSRDICQRGTSLTIQCQVDSQVTMMFWYRQQPGQSLTLIATANQGSEATYESGFVIDKFPISRPNLTFSTLTVSNMSPEDSSIYLCSARRADTEAFFGQGTRLTVV.

The gene calls are TRBV7-3 and TRBJ2-1; a weak D match, TRBD2 (5 bases). Germline V CDR1 and CDR2: SGHTA, FQGTGA. V lost 3 bases, J lost 10 bases, and 10 bases lay in between. This CDR3 contains 12 residues. CDR3: CASSFQSGEQFF. The CDR3 DNA reads as TGTGCCAGCAGCTTTCAGTCGGGGGAGCAGTTCTTC. Full variable domain (missing parts from reference TRBV7-3 and TRBJ2-1): GAGVSQTPSNKVTEKGKYVELRCDPISGHTALYWYRQSLGQGPEFLIYFQGTGAADDSGLPNDRFFAVRPEGSVSTLKIQRTERGDSAVYLCASSFQSGEQFFGPGTRLTVL.

The J gene is TRBJ2-2, the V gene TRBV19; D is possibly TRBD1 or TRBD2 (5 bases each). The CDR3 is 14 residues long. Per the germline V gene, CDR1 is LNHDA and CDR2 is SQIVND (reference sequence). With 7 bases removed from V and 6 bases from J, the gap between germline ends came to 15 bases. Here the CDR3 DNA reads TGTGCCAGTAAAAAGTCGAGGGGTCCCGGGGAGCTGTTTTTT. Translated, it gives CASKKSRGPGELFF.

This chain joins TRBV19 and TRBJ1-1; D not resolved. Trimming took off 5 bases at V and 4 bases at J, with 14 bases between the two ends. CDR3 length: 14 amino acids. In germline, CDR1 is LNHDA, CDR2 SQIVND (reference sequence). Here the CDR3 reads CASSFRDGSTEAFF. CDR3 DNA: TGTGCCAGTAGTTTCCGGGATGGGAGCACTGAAGCTTTCTTT.

The J gene is TRBJ2-2, the V gene TRBV19; D ambiguous. The V gene lost 4 bases and the J gene lost 1 base, with 10 bases spanning the gap. The CDR3 loop spans 15 amino acids. Germline V gives CDR1 LNHDA, CDR2 SQIVND (reference sequence). The CDR3 reads CASSTWTVNTGELFF. The CDR3 nucleotides are TGTGCCAGTAGTACTTGGACGGTGAACACCGGGGAGCTGTTTTTT.

This chain uses TRBV6-1 with TRBJ1-1; tentative D call: TRBD1 (5 bases). Trimming removed 6 bases from V and 8 bases from J, with 22 bases in between. Germline V gene lookup returns CDR1 MNHNS and CDR2 SASEGT. This CDR3 is 15 amino acids long. CDR3: CASRHNRDQPLEAFF. Here the CDR3 DNA reads TGTGCCAGCAGACACAACCGGGACCAACCTCTGGAAGCTTTCTTT.

The chain is built from TRBV11-3 and TRBJ2-2; possible D gene TRBD1, 5 bases. V gave up 3 bases and J gave up 6 bases, with 8 bases separating them. This CDR3 comprises 13 residues. The germline V gene encodes CDR1 SGHNT and CDR2 YENEEA. The CDR3 sequence: CASSFQGSGELFF. For the CDR3, the DNA is TGTGCCAGCAGCTTTCAGGGATCCGGGGAGCTGTTTTTT.

This chain uses TRBV27 with TRBJ2-7; the D gene is possibly TRBD1 (6 bases). Germline CDR1 MNHEY, CDR2 SMNVEV (reference sequence). The CDR3 totals 13 residues. V gave up 5 bases and J gave up 2 bases, with 10 bases separating them. This CDR3 reads CASSVQGPYEQYF. DNA for the CDR3: TGTGCCAGCAGTGTACAGGGACCCTACGAGCAGTACTTC.

The CDR3 reads CASSLLEGLRETQYF. In DNA, the CDR3 is TGTGCCAGCAGCCTCCTCGAGGGGCTCCGGGAGACCCAGTACTTC. The chain has TRBV28 and TRBJ2-5; tentatively, D is TRBD1 or TRBD2 (5 bases each). The CDR3 is made up of 15 amino acids. V dropped 6 bases and J dropped 5 bases, with 19 bases sitting between them. The germline gives CDR1 MDHEN, CDR2 SYDVKM.

In regard to this clone: The sample holds other DNA sequences that translate to the same CDR3. V is TRBV18 and J is TRBJ2-3, with D unresolved. The CDR3 is made up of 12 amino acids. The V end was cut by 2 bases, the J end by 4 bases, with 4 bases between. Looked up from germline, CDR1 is KGHSH and CDR2 is LQKENI. CDR3 loop: CASSPRPDTQYF. As DNA, the CDR3 is TGTGCCAGCTCACCAAGACCAGATACGCAGTATTTT.

V is TRBV6-6 and J is TRBJ2-7; D remains ambiguous. The germline CDR1 and CDR2 sequences are MNHNY and SVGAGI (reference sequence). CDR3 length: 13 amino acids. Trimming removed 3 bases at V and 6 bases at J, with 12 bases between. This CDR3 reads CASSYPPTSEQYF. DNA for the CDR3: TGTGCCAGCAGTTATCCCCCAACGAGCGAGCAGTACTTC.